The rows below give T cell receptor beta chains drawn from one sample of a study of blood T cell repertoires in COVID-19. TCRdb's table, derived via immunoSEQ multiplex PCR, lists solely in-frame clones and lacks some. The sample lists roughly 250,000 clones, 85% to 90% seen once, with roughly 3.3% in the top ten. The sample was peripheral blood. These receptors were collected from a woman aged 40 to 55 with acute or convalescent COVID-19. CDR3s include the opening cysteine and the closing phenylalanine or tryptophan. A D gene is named only where the DNA matches it firmly. Clone size appears in some rows only: once, few, many, or a class for an expanded clone.

size,V,J,D,CDR3,DNA
NA,TRBV5-1,TRBJ1-2,NA,CASSLEGHGYTF,TGCGCCAGCAGCTTGGAGGGGCATGGCTACACCTTC
NA,TRBV24-1,TRBJ2-3,TRBD1,CATSDRRQGADTQYF,TGTGCCACCAGTGATCGGAGACAGGGGGCAGATACGCAGTATTTT
NA,TRBV6-5,TRBJ2-1,NA,CASHRVGTYNEQFF,TGTGCCAGCCACAGGGTTGGGACATACAATGAGCAGTTCTTC
NA,TRBV6-5,TRBJ1-5,TRBD1,CASSSTGSNQPQHF,TGTGCCAGCAGTTCGACAGGGAGCAATCAGCCCCAGCATTTT
NA,TRBV6-4,TRBJ1-1,TRBD1,CASRGQPMNTEAFF,TGTGCCAGCAGGGGACAGCCCATGAACACTGAAGCTTTCTTT
NA,TRBV14,TRBJ1-6,TRBD1,CASSQQGAASPLHF,TGTGCCAGCAGCCAGCAGGGGGCCGCTTCACCCCTCCACTTT
NA,TRBV2,TRBJ1-3,TRBD1,CASSPPTGGDYLSSGNTIYF,TGTGCCAGCAGTCCACCGACAGGGGGCGACTATCTGAGCTCTGGAAACACCATATATTTT
NA,TRBV3-1/TRBV3-2,TRBJ1-1,NA,CANSQKDRFLADTEAFF,TGTGCCAACAGCCAAAAAGACAGGTTCCTAGCAGACACTGAAGCTTTCTTT
NA,TRBV5-6,TRBJ2-5,TRBD1,CASSFPGGWQETQYF,TGTGCCAGCAGCTTTCCAGGGGGCTGGCAAGAGACCCAGTACTTC
NA,TRBV9,TRBJ2-4,TRBD2,CASSGQRGHIQYF,TGTGCCAGCAGCGGTCAGCGGGGCCACATTCAGTACTTC
NA,TRBV4-2,TRBJ2-1,TRBD2,CASSHPGPLAGGSSIRNEQFF,TGTGCCAGCAGCCACCCCGGACCCCTAGCGGGGGGGTCGTCCATCCGGAATGAGCAGTTCTTC
NA,TRBV7-2,TRBJ2-2,NA,CASSLGTNTGELFF,TGTGCCAGCAGCTTAGGGACAAACACCGGGGAGCTGTTTTTT
NA,TRBV5-1,TRBJ1-4,TRBD1,CASSNQGANNEKLFF,TGCGCCAGCAGCAACCAGGGGGCGAATAACGAAAAACTGTTTTTT
once,TRBV13,TRBJ1-3,NA,CASSLGQGISGNTIYF,TGTGCCAGCAGCTTAGGACAGGGAATCTCTGGAAACACCATATATTTT
NA,TRBV15,TRBJ2-1,TRBD2,CATSRDGRVYNEQFF,TGTGCCACCAGCAGAGATGGGAGGGTTTACAATGAGCAGTTCTTC
NA,TRBV18,TRBJ1-5,NA,CASSSTGREQPQHF,TGTGCCAGCTCATCAACAGGGCGAGAGCAGCCCCAGCATTTT
once,TRBV2,TRBJ2-3,TRBD2,CASSGSGASVDTQYF,TGTGCCAGCAGTGGAAGCGGGGCGTCGGTGGATACGCAGTATTTT
NA,TRBV12-3/TRBV12-4,TRBJ1-1,NA,CASSFSGWTEAFF,TGTGCCAGCAGTTTTTCAGGTTGGACTGAAGCTTTCTTT
NA,TRBV6-5,TRBJ2-5,NA,CASSPRQYEGTQYF,TGTGCCAGCAGTCCGAGACAGTACGAAGGGACCCAGTACTTC
NA,TRBV7-9,TRBJ1-3,NA,CASLKIGGSGNTIYF,TGTGCCAGCCTAAAAATTGGGGGGTCTGGAAACACCATATATTTT
NA,TRBV5-4,TRBJ2-1,TRBD1,CASSLALQGVGHEQFF,TGTGCCAGCAGCTTGGCCTTACAGGGGGTAGGGCATGAGCAGTTCTTC
NA,TRBV19,TRBJ2-1,NA,CASSKQNEQFF,TGTGCCAGTAGTAAGCAAAATGAGCAGTTCTTC
NA,TRBV29-1,TRBJ1-1,TRBD1,CSVVTGGGYTEAFF,TGCAGCGTTGTGACAGGGGGCGGGTACACTGAAGCTTTCTTT
once,TRBV3-1/TRBV3-2,TRBJ2-3,NA,CASSRRHGGTPGDTQYF,TGTGCCAGCAGCCGGAGGCACGGGGGAACCCCCGGGGATACGCAGTATTTT
NA,TRBV11-2,TRBJ2-1,TRBD2,CASSLRLVPGLAGGHEQFF,TGTGCCAGCAGCTTACGGCTCGTACCGGGACTAGCGGGGGGGCATGAGCAGTTCTTC
NA,TRBV14,TRBJ2-5,TRBD2,CASSQEQAGPEETQYF,TGTGCCAGCAGCCAAGAGCAAGCGGGGCCTGAAGAGACCCAGTACTTC
NA,TRBV9,TRBJ1-4,NA,CASSVGLLEKLFF,TGTGCCAGCAGCGTAGGGCTTCTGGAAAAACTGTTTTTT
NA,TRBV15,TRBJ1-1,NA,CATSRGGVTEAFF,TGTGCCACCAGCAGAGGAGGCGTGACTGAAGCTTTCTTT
NA,TRBV5-1,TRBJ1-6,TRBD1,CASSLGTGFNNSPLHF,TGCGCCAGCAGCTTGGGGACAGGGTTCAATAATTCACCCCTCCACTTT
NA,TRBV7-2,TRBJ1-2,TRBD1,CASSLGRGGAGYTF,TGTGCCAGCAGCTTAGGCAGAGGGGGCGCCGGCTACACCTTC
NA,TRBV19,TRBJ1-5,NA,CASSMADNQPQHF,TGTGCCAGTAGTATGGCCGACAATCAGCCCCAGCATTTT
NA,TRBV29-1,TRBJ1-2,TRBD1,CSVEPPDRVEGYTF,TGCAGCGTAGAACCTCCAGACAGGGTTGAAGGCTACACCTTC
NA,TRBV4-1,TRBJ1-1,TRBD1,CASSHVPTGTGGSVAFF,TGCGCCAGCAGCCACGTTCCAACCGGGACAGGGGGCTCGGTAGCTTTCTTT
once,TRBV7-2,TRBJ2-5,NA,CASSPAARRETQYF,TGTGCCAGCAGCCCTGCCGCGAGGCGAGAGACCCAGTACTTC
NA,TRBV24-1,TRBJ2-1,TRBD1,CATSDFTGGSYNEQFF,TGTGCCACCAGTGATTTTACAGGGGGATCCTACAATGAGCAGTTCTTC
NA,TRBV6-5,TRBJ2-5,NA,CASTPGSETQYF,TGTGCCAGCACGCCAGGGTCGGAGACCCAGTACTTC
NA,TRBV10-1,TRBJ1-3,NA,CASSETRPRDTIYF,TGCGCCAGCAGTGAGACCCGGCCCCGGGACACCATATATTTT
NA,TRBV30,TRBJ1-3,NA,CAWSLDTGNTIYF,TGTGCCTGGAGCTTGGACACTGGAAACACCATATATTTT
NA,TRBV7-9,TRBJ1-2,NA,CASSFSADYGYTF,TGTGCCAGCAGCTTTAGCGCCGACTATGGCTACACCTTC
NA,TRBV10-3,TRBJ2-6,TRBD1,CASFPGQGAGANVLTF,TGTGCCTCATTTCCGGGACAGGGAGCCGGGGCCAACGTCCTGACTTTC
NA,TRBV5-1,TRBJ1-1,NA,CASSPDRYYTEAFF,TGCGCCAGCAGCCCCGACAGGTACTACACTGAAGCTTTCTTT
NA,TRBV12-5,TRBJ1-2,NA,CASGLVREGDYGYTF,TGTGCTAGTGGTTTGGTAAGGGAGGGGGACTATGGCTACACCTTC
NA,TRBV12-3/TRBV12-4,TRBJ1-1,NA,CASRLRVGGAFF,TGTGCCAGCAGACTCCGTGTCGGGGGAGCTTTCTTT
NA,TRBV11-2,TRBJ2-3,TRBD2,CASSSGLAGGLLVDTQYF,TGTGCCAGCAGCTCCGGACTAGCGGGGGGTCTATTGGTAGATACGCAGTATTTT
NA,TRBV5-4,TRBJ2-1,TRBD2,CASSPTSGGSYNEQFF,TGTGCCAGCAGCCCGACTAGCGGGGGATCCTACAATGAGCAGTTCTTC
NA,TRBV7-2,TRBJ1-1,NA,CASRVQGTEAFF,TGTGCCAGTAGAGTACAGGGCACTGAAGCTTTCTTT
NA,TRBV11-2,TRBJ1-5,NA,CASSLGHQPQHF,TGTGCCAGCAGCTTAGGGCATCAGCCCCAGCATTTT
NA,TRBV6-6,TRBJ1-2,NA,CASMTAGGYTF,TGTGCCAGCATGACCGCGGGGGGCTACACCTTC